The TCR beta chain under discussion was sequenced for a study of TIL therapy for anti-PD-1-resistant metastatic lung cancer. The libraries were made with immunoSEQ v3. Each library reached roughly 2 million read pairs, or roughly 4.5-6.5 million at deep level. The method was immunoSEQ multiplex PCR; TCRdb's version includes in-frame clones alone and lacks a portion of them. The profile shows more than 90,000 clones, roughly 65% of them singletons. Germline values: CDR1 SNHLY, CDR2 FYNNEI. CDR3 length equals 15 residues. V was clipped by 7 bases and J by 0 bases, with 10 bases between them. Time point here: pre-treatment sample, taken before nivolumab and TIL therapy. The tumor samples were excised metastases, mostly pleural nodules or supraclavicular lymph nodes. Progressing patients received lymphodepletion, expanded TIL infusion and IL-2.

The specimen comprised tumor tissue, sampled at baseline. This rearrangement joins TRBV2 to TRBJ1-6; D gene uncertain. This receptor was identified in a person aged 25 to 80 with non-small cell lung cancer. For the CDR3, the DNA is TGTGCCAGCAAGCCCGGGAGCTCCTATAATTCACCCCTCCACTTT. Encoded protein: CASKPGSSYNSPLHF.